This T cell receptor (beta chain) was profiled in a study of molecular identifiers for immune sequencing clone quantification. The germline CDR1 and CDR2 sequences are LNHDA and SQIVND (reference sequence). The CDR3 is 15 amino acids. V lost 2 bases and J lost 4, with 12 bases in between. Based on a CD8+CD4-CCR7+CD45RA+ profile, naive CD8 T cells were sorted. Generation of bulk TCR libraries relied on previously described methods and listed TCR primers. MiXCR, run by TCRdb on the PCR reads, gives a single entry per CDR3 protein. The sample holds some 580,000 distinct CDR3 sequences, over 25% seen once.

The gene calls are TRBV19 and TRBJ2-1; D may be TRBD2 (5 bases). The clonotype originates from a human donor in good health. Some libraries in this study had Jurkat cell RNA spiked in. Material: naive CD8+ T cells from blood, with Jurkat cell RNA spiked in. Subset of the sample: FACS-sorted CD8+CD4-CCR7+CD45RA+ naive T cells. The CDR3 loop is CASSISSGPYNEQFF. CDR3 in DNA: TGTGCCAGTAGTATATCGAGCGGACCTTACAATGAGCAGTTCTTC.